These 24 T cell receptor beta chains share one sample of origin, sequenced in a study of shared clonotypes between healthy human individuals. Data came from immunoSEQ multiplex PCR; TCRdb stores just in-frame clones and leaves some out. This sample carries fewer than 3 million clones, around 92% of them seen once, and the ten largest clones take roughly 0.34%. The source material was naive CD4+ T cells from PBMCs. As for subset: CD45RA+ positively selected. The receptors were gathered from a man aged 18 to 30 in good health. Some clones in this sample may be carry-over from other donors' samples.

The V call is TRBV7-3, the J call TRBJ2-5; D is possibly TRBD2 (5 bases). V lost 2 bases, J lost 4 bases, and 17 bases lay in between. Per the germline V gene, CDR1 is SGHTA and CDR2 is FQGTGA. This CDR3 is built from 16 residues. The CDR3 coding sequence is TGTGCCAGCAGCTTATTGCCGGGCGCGGCGGGAGAGACCCAGTACTTC. Encoded protein: CASSLLPGAAGETQYF.

This clone was recorded only once. The chain couples TRBV7-9 to TRBJ2-7; D possibly corresponds to TRBD2 (6 bases). The CDR3 has 16 residues. Between the trimmed V and J ends, which lost 0 bases and 3 bases, there was a span of 15 bases. CDR1 and CDR2 from the germline V gene are SEHNR and FQNEAQ (reference sequence). CDR3 amino acids: CASSLAPSGRNYEQYF. CDR3 coding DNA: TGTGCCAGCAGCTTAGCCCCCAGCGGGCGGAACTACGAGCAGTACTTC.

On this clone: Additional DNA sequences in this sample encode the identical CDR3. This sequence joins TRBV18 and TRBJ1-1; a possible D gene is TRBD1 (6 bases). The CDR3 runs to 13 residues. The germline V gene encodes CDR1 KGHSH and CDR2 LQKENI. Trimming took off 4 bases at V and 1 base at J, with 7 bases between the two ends. CDR3 bases: TGTGCCAGCTCACAGGGACAGAACACTGAAGCTTTCTTT. Its translation: CASSQGQNTEAFF.

The chain couples TRBV2 to TRBJ2-7; the D is unclear. V lost 3 bases and J lost 4, with 13 bases in between. Germline-derived CDR1 and CDR2 are SNHLY and FYNNEI. CDR3 length equals 14 residues. DNA for the CDR3: TGTGCCAGCAGTGACGGGTCAACCCAATACGAGCAGTACTTC. Amino acids: CASSDGSTQYEQYF.

The chain links TRBV2 to TRBJ2-1, with TRBD1 matching over 10 bases. V lost 6 bases to trimming and J lost 1 base; unmatched junction nucleotides: 3. This CDR3 spans 15 amino acids. Per germline, CDR1 SNHLY and CDR2 FYNNEI. The CDR3 DNA is TGTGCCAGCAGGCCGGGACAGGGGTCCTACAATGAGCAGTTCTTC. Protein product: CASRPGQGSYNEQFF.

This clone is a singleton in its sample. The gene calls are TRBV2 and TRBJ2-3, with TRBD1 matching over 8 bases. CDR1 and CDR2 (germline): SNHLY, FYNNEI. Trimming at V came to 8 bases and at J to 1 base, leaving 8 bases not matched to a gene. This CDR3 has 15 residues. The CDR3 here is CASLGLGQGTDTQYF. CDR3 coding DNA: TGTGCCAGCCTGGGCCTGGGACAGGGCACAGATACGCAGTATTTT.

Turning to this clone: This CDR3 is also generated by other DNA sequences in the sample. The genes are TRBV7-2 and TRBJ2-5; D is undetermined. Germline V CDR1 and CDR2: SGHTA, FQGNSA. V lost 2 bases, J lost 5 bases, and 9 bases lay in between. The CDR3 spans 13 residues. The CDR3 region has the DNA TGTGCCAGCAGCTTATGGGGAAGGGAGACCCAGTACTTC. As protein: CASSLWGRETQYF.

The chain's CDR3 is CASSLVDSRNEQFF. Written as DNA, the CDR3 is TGCGCCAGCAGCTTGGTGGACTCTCGCAATGAGCAGTTCTTC. This chain connects TRBV5-1 to TRBJ2-1; possible D gene TRBD2, 5 bases. Germline loops: CDR1 SGHRS, CDR2 YFSETQ. Deletions cut 0 bases from V and 6 bases from J, with 10 bases between. The CDR3 runs to 14 residues.

The genes are TRBV30 and TRBJ1-4; TRBD1 is a possible D gene (6 bases). The CDR3 spans 19 residues. The germline V and J ends were trimmed by 1 base and 4 bases, with 25 bases remaining between them. The germline V gene has CDR1 GTSNPN and CDR2 SVGIG (reference sequence). The CDR3 bases are TGTGCCTGGAGTGACCTTGGGGGGGGGCCCCCAGTGGGTAATGAAAAACTGTTTTTT. Protein sequence: CAWSDLGGGPPVGNEKLFF.

This rearrangement joins TRBV5-1 to TRBJ2-1; maybe TRBD2 (6 bases). V was cut by 7 bases and J by 3 bases, with 17 bases left in between. CDR1 is SGHRS and CDR2 is YFSETQ in the germline V gene. The CDR3 extends over 15 amino acids. The CDR3 sequence is CASCQTSFNYNEQFF. CDR3 bases: TGCGCCAGCTGCCAAACTAGCTTCAACTACAATGAGCAGTTCTTC.

The rearrangement links TRBV6-4 to TRBJ2-5; D unresolved. V dropped 6 bases and J dropped 5 bases, with 13 bases sitting between them. The CDR3 runs 13 residues. Germline V lookup: CDR1 MRHNA, CDR2 SNTAGT. CDR3 bases: TGTGCCAGCAGCAGTCGACAAGGGGAGACCCAGTACTTC. Protein product: CASSSRQGETQYF.

The CDR3 here is CASSPPDFTGEQYF. Written as DNA, the CDR3 is TGTGCCAGCTCACCTCCGGATTTTACTGGCGAGCAGTACTTC. The gene calls are TRBV18 and TRBJ2-7; D not certain. V dropped 3 bases and J dropped 6 bases, with 15 bases sitting between them. The CDR3 is 14 residues long. Germline lookup yields CDR1 KGHSH and CDR2 LQKENI. Together with reference TRBV18 and TRBJ2-7, the CDR3 gives the full variable domain: NAGVMQNPRHLVRRRGQEARLRCSPMKGHSHVYWYRQLPEEGLKFMVYLQKENIIDESGMPKERFSAEFPKEGPSILRIQQVVRGDSAAYFCASSPPDFTGEQYFGPGTRLTVT.

The chain carries TRBV7-3 and TRBJ2-1; 8 nucleotides align to TRBD2. The trim removed 5 bases at V and 2 bases at J, leaving 2 bases unmatched. CDR1 is SGHTA and CDR2 is FQGTGA in the germline V gene. CDR3 length equals 14 residues. The CDR3 spells CASSELAAYNEQFF. CDR3 in DNA: TGTGCCAGCAGCGAACTAGCGGCCTACAATGAGCAGTTCTTC.

This rearrangement joins TRBV5-6 to TRBJ1-2; D is possibly TRBD1 (6 bases). V dropped 1 base and J dropped 1 base, with 11 bases sitting between them. The CDR3 contains 15 residues. Germline V lookup: CDR1 SGHDT, CDR2 YYEEEE. CDR3 sequence reads: CASSLLVQGNYGYTF. Written as DNA, the CDR3 is TGTGCCAGCAGCTTGTTGGTACAGGGTAACTATGGCTACACCTTC.

The chain has TRBV7-2 and TRBJ1-1; D is ambiguous. Trimming took 7 bases from V and 1 from J, leaving 13 bases between them. CDR1 and CDR2 (germline): SGHTA, FQGNSA. The CDR3 is 14 amino acids. The DNA for the CDR3 is TGTGCCAGCACCCTAGCGGGGTCGAACACTGAAGCTTTCTTT. Translation gives CASTLAGSNTEAFF. Full variable domain (rest looked up from reference TRBV7-2 and TRBJ1-1): GAGVSQSPSNKVTEKGKDVELRCDPISGHTALYWYRQSLGQGLEFLIYFQGNSAPDKSGLPSDRFSAERTGGSVSTLTIQRTQQEDSAVYLCASTLAGSNTEAFFGQGTRLTVV.

This chain joins TRBV2 and TRBJ1-1; TRBD1 might be the D (5 bases). CDR1 SNHLY and CDR2 FYNNEI come from the germline V gene. Between the trimmed V and J ends, which lost 4 bases and 0 bases, there was a span of 9 bases. The CDR3 sequence is 14 residues long. The CDR3 is CASSGQLMNTEAFF. For the CDR3, the DNA is TGTGCCAGCAGTGGACAGCTCATGAACACTGAAGCTTTCTTT.

This chain joins TRBV7-6 and TRBJ1-4; 9 positions match TRBD1. Losses at the gene ends were 2 bases for V and 2 bases for J; bases not matched to a gene: 6. Germline V gene sequence: CDR1 SGHVS, CDR2 FNYEAQ. CDR3 length: 17 amino acids. The CDR3 is CASSLRQGVSTNEKLFF. CDR3 in DNA: TGTGCCAGCAGCTTACGACAGGGGGTTTCGACTAATGAAAAACTGTTTTTT.

This clone was seen a few times. V and J are TRBV18 and TRBJ2-7, with D unclear. CDR1 and CDR2 from the germline V gene are KGHSH and LQKENI. CDR3 length equals 12 residues. Trimming stripped 3 bases from V and 3 bases from J, with 6 bases between. CDR3 loop: CASSPSDYEQYF. For the CDR3, the DNA is TGTGCCAGCTCACCGTCAGACTACGAGCAGTACTTC.

CDR3 bases: TGCGCCAGCAGTTCAGGGGTGCCCCGGGGGGAGACCCAGTACTTC. Translation gives CASSSGVPRGETQYF. This chain uses TRBV5-1 with TRBJ2-5; the D gene could be TRBD1 or TRBD2 (6 bases each). CDR3 length: 15 amino acids. V lost 5 bases to trimming and J lost 5 bases, with 19 bases between them. Per germline, CDR1 SGHRS and CDR2 YFSETQ. Together with reference TRBV5-1 and TRBJ2-5, the CDR3 gives the full variable domain: KAGVTQTPRYLIKTRGQQVTLSCSPISGHRSVSWYQQTPGQGLQFLFEYFSETQRNKGNFPGRFSGRQFSNSRSEMNVSTLELGDSALYLCASSSGVPRGETQYFGPGTRLLVL.

Remarks on this clone: As the CDR3 is not closed by the conserved phenylalanine or tryptophan, this likely results from a read error. The limits of the CDR3 on the DNA are not certain, so only TCRdb's listed CDR3 is given. The chain carries TRBV6-5 and TRBJ2-7. The CDR3 has 9 residues if both end residues are counted. Germline assignment: CDR1 MNHEY and CDR2 SVGAGI. CDR3 region: CASRCMGFK.

The chain combines TRBV15 with TRBJ2-2; no firm D call. Between the trimmed V and J ends, which lost 0 bases and 2 bases, there was a span of 16 bases. The CDR3 has 18 residues. CDR1 and CDR2 (germline): LNHNV, YYDKDF (reference sequence). CDR3: CATSRDWERVKNTGELFF. The CDR3 nucleotides are TGTGCCACCAGCAGAGATTGGGAAAGGGTTAAAAACACCGGGGAGCTGTTTTTT.

The chain employs TRBV29-1 and TRBJ2-7; D may correspond to TRBD1 or TRBD2 (6 bases each). CDR3 length: 13 residues. V was pared by 2 bases and J by 3 bases, with 11 bases between. From germline, CDR1 is SQVTM and CDR2 ANQGSEA. CDR3 coding DNA: TGCAGCGTTGAAACCGGGGGCCTCTACGAGCAGTACTTC. Residues: CSVETGGLYEQYF.

V gene TRBV10-3 combines with J gene TRBJ2-1, with D hard to call. The CDR3 runs 17 residues. V was shortened by 1 base and J by 2 bases, with 15 bases between the two germline ends. Germline V lookup: CDR1 ENHRY, CDR2 SYGVKD. CDR3 sequence: CAISEFENEGTYNEQFF. CDR3 coding DNA: TGTGCCATCAGTGAGTTCGAGAACGAAGGTACCTACAATGAGCAGTTCTTC.

The chain joins TRBV5-8 to TRBJ2-7; D may be TRBD2 (5 bases). With 4 bases removed from V and 3 bases from J, the gap between germline ends came to 11 bases. Germline V CDR1 and CDR2: SGHTS, YDEGEE. The CDR3 sequence is 13 residues long. Written as DNA, the CDR3 is TGTGCCAGCAGCGGCGGCGGGTTCTACGAGCAGTACTTC. It encodes CASSGGGFYEQYF.